This T cell receptor beta chain was sequenced during a study of cytomegalovirus exposure and HLA in healthy donors. Study-wide points: A prior analysis recorded that most TCR beta V segments were productive about 87% or about 30% of the time.

With 60 Vbeta and 13 Jbeta primers, the PCR was carried out. Repertoires were generated with immunoSEQ multiplex PCR, while TCRdb's copy carries only in-frame clones and drops some. This sample has 150,000 to 250,000 clones, with around 83% found just once. The V and J ends lost 5 bases and 0 bases, in that order; junction bases with no gene match: 10. The CDR3 runs to 17 residues. CDR1 is MDHEN, CDR2 SYDVKM, per germline. In regard to this clone: The target antigen is unknown.

Sequencing input: PBMCs. The source is a woman aged 45-65 years in good health and CMV-seropositive. The genes are TRBV28 and TRBJ2-3; 8 bases fit TRBD2. The CDR3 DNA follows: TGTGCCAGCAGTCTATTTACGGGGGGGCCTAGCACAGATACGCAGTATTTT. Translated, it gives CASSLFTGGPSTDTQYF.